This entry describes one T cell receptor (beta chain). The data were obtained in a study of T cell changes during pregnancy in multiple sclerosis. V lost 9 bases and J 12 bases, leaving 21 bases between the germline ends. The length of the CDR3 is 13 residues. CDR1 and CDR2 from the germline V gene are MDHEN and SYDVKM. TCRdb's copy holds only in-frame clones and misses some; the assay was immunoSEQ multiplex PCR. The repertoire consists of 60,000 to 90,000 clones, with 92% occurring once and the leading ten covering under 2%. Here the sequenced sample was peripheral blood, taken in the first trimester of pregnancy. The TCR was taken from a female donor in good health, enrolled as a control in a pregnancy study. V gene TRBV28 combines with J gene TRBJ2-1, with a tentative D call TRBD2 (7 bases). CDR3 in amino acids: CASRTRGVMGQFF. The CDR3 bases are TGTGCCAGTAGGACTAGGGGGGTGATGGGGCAGTTCTTC.